This T cell receptor (beta chain) was documented in a study of tumor and adjacent non-tumor tissue in lung cancer. Findings of the study overall: Tumor repertoires had a smaller top 100 clone share than normal lung.

On this clonotype: Its specificity is not known.

A modified ARM-PCR protocol with three rounds of nested PCR amplified TCRbeta. A single record per CDR3 protein comes from TCRdb applying MiXCR to the multiplex PCR reads. This sample yields about 100,000 distinct CDR3 sequences, of which about 62% are seen a single time; approximately 18% belongs to the top ten. The CDR3 runs 14 residues. The V and J ends lost 1 base and 6 bases respectively, with 14 bases between them. The V gene's germline CDR1 is SGHTS and CDR2 YDEGEE. RNA was extracted from bulk tissue without any cell sorting. Distant lung tissue was collected more than 3 cm away from the tumor edge.

Material for sequencing was distant non-tumor lung tissue. This TCR came from a young man with non-small cell lung cancer. The genes are TRBV5-8 and TRBJ2-7, with D perhaps matching TRBD2 (5 bases). Here the CDR3 reads CASSLPLLVGEQYF. DNA for the CDR3: TGTGCCAGCAGCTTGCCGCTACTAGTCGGCGAGCAGTACTTC.